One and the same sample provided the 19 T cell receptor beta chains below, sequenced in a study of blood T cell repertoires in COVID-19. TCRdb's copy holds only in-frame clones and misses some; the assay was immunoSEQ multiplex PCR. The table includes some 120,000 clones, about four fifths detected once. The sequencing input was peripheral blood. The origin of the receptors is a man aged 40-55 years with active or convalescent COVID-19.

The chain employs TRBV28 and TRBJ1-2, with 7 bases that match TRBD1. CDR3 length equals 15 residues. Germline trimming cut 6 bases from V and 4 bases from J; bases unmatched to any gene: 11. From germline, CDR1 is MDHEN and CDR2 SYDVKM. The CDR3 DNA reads TGTGCCAGCAGAAATCAAGGGGGCCATGGCTATGGCTACACCTTC. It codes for CASRNQGGHGYGYTF.

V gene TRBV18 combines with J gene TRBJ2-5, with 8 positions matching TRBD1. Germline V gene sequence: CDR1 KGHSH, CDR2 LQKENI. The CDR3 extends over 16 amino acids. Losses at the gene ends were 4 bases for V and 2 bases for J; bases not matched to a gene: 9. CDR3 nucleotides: TGTGCCAGCTCACGTTATGGGACAGGAGTGCAAGAGACCCAGTACTTC. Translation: CASSRYGTGVQETQYF. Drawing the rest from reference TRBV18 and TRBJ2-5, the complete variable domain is NAGVMQNPRHLVRRRGQEARLRCSPMKGHSHVYWYRQLPEEGLKFMVYLQKENIIDESGMPKERFSAEFPKEGPSILRIQQVVRGDSAAYFCASSRYGTGVQETQYFGPGTRLLVL.

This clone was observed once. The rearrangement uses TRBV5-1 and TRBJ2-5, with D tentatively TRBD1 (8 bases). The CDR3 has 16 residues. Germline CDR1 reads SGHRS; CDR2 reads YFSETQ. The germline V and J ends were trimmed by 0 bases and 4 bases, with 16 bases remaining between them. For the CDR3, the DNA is TGCGCCAGCAGCTTGGATACAGGGGGGGATGGAGAGACCCAGTACTTC. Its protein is CASSLDTGGDGETQYF.

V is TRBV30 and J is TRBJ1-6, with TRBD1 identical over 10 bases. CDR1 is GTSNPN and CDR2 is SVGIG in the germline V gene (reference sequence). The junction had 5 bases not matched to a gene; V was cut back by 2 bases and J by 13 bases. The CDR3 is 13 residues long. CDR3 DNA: TGTGCCTGGAGTACCGGGACAGGGGCCCCCCTCCACTTT. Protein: CAWSTGTGAPLHF.

Here the CDR3 DNA reads TGTGCCACCAGCTATCGCGGGGGTAACGGTGAAAAACTGTTTTTT. Translated, it gives CATSYRGGNGEKLFF. The V call is TRBV15, the J call TRBJ1-4, with D maybe TRBD1 (5 bases). The CDR3 has 15 residues. V was clipped by 5 bases and J by 7 bases, with 17 bases between them. Germline lookup yields CDR1 LNHNV and CDR2 YYDKDF (reference sequence).

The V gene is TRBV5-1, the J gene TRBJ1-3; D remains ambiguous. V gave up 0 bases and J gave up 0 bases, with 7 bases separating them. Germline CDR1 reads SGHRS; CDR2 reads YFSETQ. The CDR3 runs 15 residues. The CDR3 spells CASSLDTVSGNTIYF. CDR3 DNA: TGCGCCAGCAGCTTGGATACGGTCTCTGGAAACACCATATATTTT.

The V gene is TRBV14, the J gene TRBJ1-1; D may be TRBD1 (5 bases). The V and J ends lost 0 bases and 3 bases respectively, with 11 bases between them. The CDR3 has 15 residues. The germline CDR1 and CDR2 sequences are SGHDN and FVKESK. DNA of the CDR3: TGTGCCAGCAGCCAAGAATGGGGGGGGTACACTGAAGCTTTCTTT. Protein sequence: CASSQEWGGYTEAFF.

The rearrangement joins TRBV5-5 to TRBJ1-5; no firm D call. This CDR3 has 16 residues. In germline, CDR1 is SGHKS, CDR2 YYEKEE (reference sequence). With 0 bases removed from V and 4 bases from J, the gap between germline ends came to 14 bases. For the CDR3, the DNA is TGTGCCAGCAGCTTGGGTTATTGGGAGGTGAATCAGCCCCAGCATTTT. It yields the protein CASSLGYWEVNQPQHF.

The CDR3 reads CASSRDRTGELFF. CDR3 DNA: TGCGCCAGCAGCCGGGACAGGACCGGGGAGCTGTTTTTT. The chain links TRBV5-1 to TRBJ2-2; 8 nucleotides agree with TRBD1. Germline V gene sequence: CDR1 SGHRS, CDR2 YFSETQ. The CDR3 contains 13 residues. V gave up 4 bases and J gave up 5 bases; unmatched junction bases: 1.

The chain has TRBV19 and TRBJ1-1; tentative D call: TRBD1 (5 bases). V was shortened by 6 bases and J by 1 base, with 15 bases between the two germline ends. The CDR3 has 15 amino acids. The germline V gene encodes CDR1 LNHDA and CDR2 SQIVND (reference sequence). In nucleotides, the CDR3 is TGTGCCAGTAGCCTAGGGAGGGGCGCGAACACTGAAGCTTTCTTT. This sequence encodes CASSLGRGANTEAFF.

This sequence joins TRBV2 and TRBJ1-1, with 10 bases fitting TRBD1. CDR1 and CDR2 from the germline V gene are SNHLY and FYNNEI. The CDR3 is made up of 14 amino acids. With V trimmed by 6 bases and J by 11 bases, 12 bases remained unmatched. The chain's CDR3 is CASSRGTGDTGAFF. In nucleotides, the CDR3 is TGTGCCAGCAGCCGGGGGACAGGGGATACGGGGGCTTTCTTT.

In DNA form, the CDR3 reads TGTGCCAGCAGCTTAGGCGGGAGGAATTACGAGCAGTACTTC. Encoded protein: CASSLGGRNYEQYF. The chain is built from TRBV11-2 and TRBJ2-7; the match to TRBD2 covers 8 bases. This CDR3 is 14 amino acids long. Per germline, CDR1 SGHAT and CDR2 FQNNGV. The J segment lost 4 bases and the V segment lost 1 base, leaving 3 bases of the junction unmatched.

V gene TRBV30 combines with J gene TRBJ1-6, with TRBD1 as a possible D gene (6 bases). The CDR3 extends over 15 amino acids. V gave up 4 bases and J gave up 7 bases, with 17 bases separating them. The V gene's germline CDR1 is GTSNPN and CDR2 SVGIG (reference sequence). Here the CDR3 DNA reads TGTGCCTGGACCTGGGCGCGGCAGGGGAATTCACCCCTCCACTTT. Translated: CAWTWARQGNSPLHF.

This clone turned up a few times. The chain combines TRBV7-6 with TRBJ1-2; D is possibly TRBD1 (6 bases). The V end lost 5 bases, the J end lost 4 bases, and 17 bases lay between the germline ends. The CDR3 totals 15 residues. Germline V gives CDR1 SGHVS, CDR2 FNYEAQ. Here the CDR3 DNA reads TGTGCCAGCAGCCCTGGGGGGGCAGTTAGCTATGGCTACACCTTC. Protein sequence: CASSPGGAVSYGYTF. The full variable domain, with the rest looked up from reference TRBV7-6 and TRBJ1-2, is GAGVSQSPRYKVTKRGQDVALRCDPISGHVSLYWYRQALGQGPEFLTYFNYEAQQDKSGLPNDRFSAERPEGSISTLTIQRTEQRDSAMYRCASSPGGAVSYGYTFGSGTRLTVV.

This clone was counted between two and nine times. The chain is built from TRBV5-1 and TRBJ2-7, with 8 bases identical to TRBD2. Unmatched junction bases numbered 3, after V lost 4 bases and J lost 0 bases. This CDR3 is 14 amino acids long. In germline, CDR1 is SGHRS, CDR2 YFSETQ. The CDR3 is CASSVAGFSYEQYF. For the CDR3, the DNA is TGCGCCAGCAGCGTAGCGGGGTTCTCCTACGAGCAGTACTTC.

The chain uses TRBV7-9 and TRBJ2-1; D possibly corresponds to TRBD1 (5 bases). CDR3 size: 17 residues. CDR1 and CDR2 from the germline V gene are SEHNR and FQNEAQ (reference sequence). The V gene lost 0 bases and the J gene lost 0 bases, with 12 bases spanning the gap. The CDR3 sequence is CASSLAFLTDSYNEQFF. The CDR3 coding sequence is TGTGCCAGCAGCTTAGCGTTTTTGACAGACTCCTACAATGAGCAGTTCTTC.

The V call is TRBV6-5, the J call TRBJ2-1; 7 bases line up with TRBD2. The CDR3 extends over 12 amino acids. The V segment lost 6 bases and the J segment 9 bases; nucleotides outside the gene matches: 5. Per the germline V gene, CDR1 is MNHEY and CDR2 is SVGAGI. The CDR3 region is CASSRLAVEQFF. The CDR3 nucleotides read TGTGCCAGCAGCCGACTAGCTGTTGAGCAGTTCTTC.

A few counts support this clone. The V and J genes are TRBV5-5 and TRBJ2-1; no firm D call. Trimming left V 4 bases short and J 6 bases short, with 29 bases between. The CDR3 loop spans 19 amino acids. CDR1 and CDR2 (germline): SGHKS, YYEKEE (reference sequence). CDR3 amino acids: CASSQTTSQDPTPSNEQFF. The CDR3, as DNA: TGTGCCAGCAGCCAGACCACTTCTCAAGACCCGACCCCTAGCAATGAGCAGTTCTTC. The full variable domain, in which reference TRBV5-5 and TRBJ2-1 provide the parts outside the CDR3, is DAGVTQSPTHLIKTRGQQVTLRCSPISGHKSVSWYQQVLGQGPQFIFQYYEKEERGRGNFPDRFSARQFPNYSSELNVNALLLGDSALYLCASSQTTSQDPTPSNEQFFGPGTRLTVL.

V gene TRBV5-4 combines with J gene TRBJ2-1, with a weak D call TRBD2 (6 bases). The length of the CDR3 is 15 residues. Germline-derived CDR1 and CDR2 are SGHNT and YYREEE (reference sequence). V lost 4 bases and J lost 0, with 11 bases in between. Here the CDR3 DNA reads TGTGCCAGCAGCACGGACGGGAGCTCCTACAATGAGCAGTTCTTC. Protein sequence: CASSTDGSSYNEQFF.